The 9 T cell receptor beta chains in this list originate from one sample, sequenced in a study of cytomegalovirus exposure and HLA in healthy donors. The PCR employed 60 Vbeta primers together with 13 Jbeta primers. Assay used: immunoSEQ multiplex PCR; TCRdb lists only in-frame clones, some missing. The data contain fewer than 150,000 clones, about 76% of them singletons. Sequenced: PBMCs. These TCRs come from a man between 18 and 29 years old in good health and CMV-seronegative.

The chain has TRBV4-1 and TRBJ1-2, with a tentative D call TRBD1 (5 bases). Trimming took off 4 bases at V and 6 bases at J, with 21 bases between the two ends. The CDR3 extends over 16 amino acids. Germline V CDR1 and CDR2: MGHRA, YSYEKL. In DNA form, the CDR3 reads TGCGCCAGCAGCCGCAATGAAGGACGGACCAGGGATGGCTACACCTTC. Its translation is CASSRNEGRTRDGYTF.

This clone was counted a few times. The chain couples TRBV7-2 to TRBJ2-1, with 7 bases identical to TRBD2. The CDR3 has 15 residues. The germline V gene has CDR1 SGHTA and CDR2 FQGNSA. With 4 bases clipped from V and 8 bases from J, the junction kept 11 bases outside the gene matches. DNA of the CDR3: TGTGCCAGCAGCTGGGGGGGACTGCTGAGCGATGAGCAGTTCTTC. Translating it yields CASSWGGLLSDEQFF.

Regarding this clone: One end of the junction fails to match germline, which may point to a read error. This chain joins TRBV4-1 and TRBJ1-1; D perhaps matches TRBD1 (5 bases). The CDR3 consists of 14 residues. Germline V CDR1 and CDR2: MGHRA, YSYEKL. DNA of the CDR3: TGCGCCAGCAGCCAAGATCGGGGGAACCCTGAAGCTTTCTTT. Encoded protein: CASSQDRGNPEAFF.

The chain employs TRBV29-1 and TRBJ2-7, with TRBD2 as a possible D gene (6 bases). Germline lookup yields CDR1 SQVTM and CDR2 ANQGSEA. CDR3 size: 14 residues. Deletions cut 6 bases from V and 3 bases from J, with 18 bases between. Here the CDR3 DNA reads TGCAGCGTACTAGGGGCGGGGACTGACTACGAGCAGTACTTC. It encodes CSVLGAGTDYEQYF.

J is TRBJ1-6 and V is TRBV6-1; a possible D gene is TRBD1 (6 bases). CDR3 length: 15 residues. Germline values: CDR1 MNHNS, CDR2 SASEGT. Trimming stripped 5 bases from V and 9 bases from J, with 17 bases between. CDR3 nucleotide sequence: TGTGCCAGCAGTTGGGGGAGACAGGCAACTTCACCCCTCCACTTT. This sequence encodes CASSWGRQATSPLHF.

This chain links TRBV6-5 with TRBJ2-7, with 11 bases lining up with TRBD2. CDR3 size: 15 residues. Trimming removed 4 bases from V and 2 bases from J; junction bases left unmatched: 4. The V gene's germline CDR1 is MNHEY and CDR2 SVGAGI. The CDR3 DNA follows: TGTGCCAGCAGTTCTCAACTAGCGGGGGCCTACGAGCAGTACTTC. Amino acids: CASSSQLAGAYEQYF.

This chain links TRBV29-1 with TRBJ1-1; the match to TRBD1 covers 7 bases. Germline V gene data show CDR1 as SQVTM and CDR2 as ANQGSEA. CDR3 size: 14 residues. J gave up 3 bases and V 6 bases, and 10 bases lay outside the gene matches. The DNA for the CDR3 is TGCAGCGTGACAGGGACGTCGCGGGACACTGAAGCTTTCTTT. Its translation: CSVTGTSRDTEAFF.

In DNA form, the CDR3 reads TGTGCCAGCCGGATCGAGGCCCACGAGCAGTACTTC. Protein: CASRIEAHEQYF. V is TRBV18 and J is TRBJ2-7; no firm D call. This CDR3 comprises 12 residues. The V gene's germline CDR1 is KGHSH and CDR2 LQKENI. The germline V and J ends were trimmed by 8 bases and 5 bases, with 13 bases remaining between them.

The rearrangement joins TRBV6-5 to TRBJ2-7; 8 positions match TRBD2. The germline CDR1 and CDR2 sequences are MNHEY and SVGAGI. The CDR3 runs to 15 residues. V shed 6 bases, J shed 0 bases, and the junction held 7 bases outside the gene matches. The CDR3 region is CASRPSGLFSYEQYF. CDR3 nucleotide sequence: TGTGCCAGCAGACCTAGCGGGCTATTCTCCTACGAGCAGTACTTC.